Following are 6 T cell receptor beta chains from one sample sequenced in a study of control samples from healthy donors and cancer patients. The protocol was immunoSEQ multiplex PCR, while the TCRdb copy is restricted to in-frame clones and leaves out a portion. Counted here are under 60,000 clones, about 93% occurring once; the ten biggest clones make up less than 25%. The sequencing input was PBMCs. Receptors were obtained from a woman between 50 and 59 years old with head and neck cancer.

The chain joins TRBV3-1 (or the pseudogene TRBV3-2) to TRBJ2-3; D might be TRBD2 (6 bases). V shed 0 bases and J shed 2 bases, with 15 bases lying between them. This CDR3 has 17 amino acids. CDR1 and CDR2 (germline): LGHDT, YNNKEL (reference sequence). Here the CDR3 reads CASSQDLGEALTDTQYF. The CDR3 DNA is TGTGCCAGCAGCCAAGACTTGGGGGAGGCCCTCACAGATACGCAGTATTTT.

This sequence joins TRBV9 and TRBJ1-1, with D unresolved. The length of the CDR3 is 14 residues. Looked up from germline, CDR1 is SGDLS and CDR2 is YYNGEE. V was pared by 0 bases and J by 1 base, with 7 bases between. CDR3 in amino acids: CASSVGQENTEAFF. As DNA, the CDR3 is TGTGCCAGCAGCGTAGGGCAGGAGAACACTGAAGCTTTCTTT.

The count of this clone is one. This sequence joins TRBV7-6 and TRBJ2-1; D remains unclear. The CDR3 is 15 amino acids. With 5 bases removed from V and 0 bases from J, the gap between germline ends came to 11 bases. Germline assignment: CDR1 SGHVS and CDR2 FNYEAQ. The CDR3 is CASSPTMSSYNEQFF. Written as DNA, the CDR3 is TGTGCCAGCAGCCCGACAATGAGCTCCTACAATGAGCAGTTCTTC. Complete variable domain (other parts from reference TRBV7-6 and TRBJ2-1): GAGVSQSPRYKVTKRGQDVALRCDPISGHVSLYWYRQALGQGPEFLTYFNYEAQQDKSGLPNDRFSAERPEGSISTLTIQRTEQRDSAMYRCASSPTMSSYNEQFFGPGTRLTVL.

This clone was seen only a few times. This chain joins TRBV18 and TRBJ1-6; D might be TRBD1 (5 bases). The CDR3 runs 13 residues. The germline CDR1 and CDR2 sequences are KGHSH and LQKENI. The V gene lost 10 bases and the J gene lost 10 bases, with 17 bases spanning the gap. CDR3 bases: TGTGCCACCACCCCCGGAGGGGACTCACCCCTCCACTTT. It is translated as CATTPGGDSPLHF.

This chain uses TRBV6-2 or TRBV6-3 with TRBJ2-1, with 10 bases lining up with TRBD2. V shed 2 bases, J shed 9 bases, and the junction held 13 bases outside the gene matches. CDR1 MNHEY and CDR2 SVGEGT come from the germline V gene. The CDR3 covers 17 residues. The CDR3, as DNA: TGTGCCAGCAGTTACCACCCTAGCGGGAGTTCATTATTTGAGCAGTTCTTC. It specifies CASSYHPSGSSLFEQFF.

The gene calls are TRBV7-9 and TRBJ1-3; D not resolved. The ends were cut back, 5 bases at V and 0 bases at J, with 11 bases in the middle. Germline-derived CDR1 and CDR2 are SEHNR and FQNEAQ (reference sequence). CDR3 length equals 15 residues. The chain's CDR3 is CASSPIPVSGNTIYF. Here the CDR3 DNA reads TGTGCCAGCAGCCCAATACCCGTCTCTGGAAACACCATATATTTT.